This T cell receptor beta chain was captured in a study of a mutant IDH1 vaccine in newly diagnosed glioma. Assay: immunoSEQ multiplex PCR; the TCRdb copy retains only in-frame clones and omits some. The table has 50,000 to 55,000 clones, approximately 65% seen once; the top ten hold more than 4.5%. This sample's time point: week 47, end of study. A 20-mer mutant IDH1 peptide at 300 ug was injected subcutaneously with topical imiquimod. Concerning this clone itself: What it binds is unknown.

CDR3 length: 14 residues. Germline trimming cut 1 base from V and 7 bases from J; bases unmatched to any gene: 3. Germline-derived CDR1 and CDR2 are SGHVS and FNYEAQ. V and J are TRBV7-6 and TRBJ1-4; TRBD1 aligns across 7 bases. The sample in question was peripheral blood mononuclear cells (PBMCs), obtained from a glioma patient whose treatment included an IDH1 peptide vaccine. The receptor was isolated from a man in his forties with glioma. Some clones in this sample may be carry-over from other donors' samples. In nucleotides, the CDR3 is TGTGCCAGCAGCTTAGATCCAGGGGGTGAAAAACTGTTTTTT. Translated, it gives CASSLDPGGEKLFF. The whole variable domain, filled in from reference TRBV7-6 and TRBJ1-4, reads GAGVSQSPRYKVTKRGQDVALRCDPISGHVSLYWYRQALGQGPEFLTYFNYEAQQDKSGLPNDRFSAERPEGSISTLTIQRTEQRDSAMYRCASSLDPGGEKLFFGSGTQLSVL.